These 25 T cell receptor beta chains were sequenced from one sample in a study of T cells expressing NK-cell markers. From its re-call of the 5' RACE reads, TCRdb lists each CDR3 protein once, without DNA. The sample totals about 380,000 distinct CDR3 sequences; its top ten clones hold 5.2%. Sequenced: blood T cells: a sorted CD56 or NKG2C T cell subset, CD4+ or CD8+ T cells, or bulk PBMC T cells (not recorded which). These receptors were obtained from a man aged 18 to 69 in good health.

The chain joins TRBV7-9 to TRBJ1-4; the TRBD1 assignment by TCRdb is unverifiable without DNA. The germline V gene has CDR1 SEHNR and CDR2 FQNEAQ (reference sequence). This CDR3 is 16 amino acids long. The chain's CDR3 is CASSLATAGYNEKLFF.

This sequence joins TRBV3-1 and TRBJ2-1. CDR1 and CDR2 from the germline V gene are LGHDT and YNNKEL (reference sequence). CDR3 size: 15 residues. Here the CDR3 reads CASSQRWKHGNEQFF.

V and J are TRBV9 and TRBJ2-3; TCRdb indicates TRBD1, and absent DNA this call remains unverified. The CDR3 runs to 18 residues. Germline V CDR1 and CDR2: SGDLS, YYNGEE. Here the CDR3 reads CASSITPGTGASTDTQYF. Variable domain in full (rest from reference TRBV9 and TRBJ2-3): DSGVTQTPKHLITATGQRVTLRCSPRSGDLSVYWYQQSLDQGLQFLIQYYNGEERAKGNILERFSAQQFPDLHSELNLSSLELGDSALYFCASSITPGTGASTDTQYFGPGTRLTVL.

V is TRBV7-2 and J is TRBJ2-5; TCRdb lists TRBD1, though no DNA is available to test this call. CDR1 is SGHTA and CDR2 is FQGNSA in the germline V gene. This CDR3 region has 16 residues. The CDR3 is CASSLVDRGYQETQYF. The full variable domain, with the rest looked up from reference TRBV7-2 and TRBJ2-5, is GAGVSQSPSNKVTEKGKDVELRCDPISGHTALYWYRQSLGQGLEFLIYFQGNSAPDKSGLPSDRFSAERTGGSVSTLTIQRTQQEDSAVYLCASSLVDRGYQETQYFGPGTRLLVL.

The chain's CDR3 is CASAVSPPGGNTGELFF. This sequence joins TRBV5-1 and TRBJ2-2; TCRdb returns TRBD1, unconfirmable since there is no DNA. Germline V gene data show CDR1 as SGHRS and CDR2 as YFSETQ. The CDR3 runs to 17 residues.

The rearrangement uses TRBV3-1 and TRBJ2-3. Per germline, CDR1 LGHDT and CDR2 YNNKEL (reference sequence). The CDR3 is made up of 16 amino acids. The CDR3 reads CASSQGFGSSTDTQYF.

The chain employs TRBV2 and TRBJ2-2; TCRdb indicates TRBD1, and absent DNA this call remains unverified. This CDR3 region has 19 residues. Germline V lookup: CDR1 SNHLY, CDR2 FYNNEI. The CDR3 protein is CASSEDPVWTQSWTGELFF.

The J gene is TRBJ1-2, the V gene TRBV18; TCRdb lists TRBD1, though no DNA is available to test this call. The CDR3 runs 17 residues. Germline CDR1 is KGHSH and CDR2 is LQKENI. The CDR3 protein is CASSPRTGGDQLGGYTF.

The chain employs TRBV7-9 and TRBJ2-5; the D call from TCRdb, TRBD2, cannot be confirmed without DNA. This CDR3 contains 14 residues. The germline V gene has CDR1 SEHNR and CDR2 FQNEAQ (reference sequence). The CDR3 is CASSIRGGGETQYF.

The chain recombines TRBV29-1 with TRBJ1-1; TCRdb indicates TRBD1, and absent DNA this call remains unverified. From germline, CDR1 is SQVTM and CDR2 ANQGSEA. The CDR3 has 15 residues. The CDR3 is CSVAPRQGGDTEAFF.

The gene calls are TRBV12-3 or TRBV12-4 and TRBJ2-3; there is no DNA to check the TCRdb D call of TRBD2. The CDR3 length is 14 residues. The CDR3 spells CASTVAERPDTQYF.

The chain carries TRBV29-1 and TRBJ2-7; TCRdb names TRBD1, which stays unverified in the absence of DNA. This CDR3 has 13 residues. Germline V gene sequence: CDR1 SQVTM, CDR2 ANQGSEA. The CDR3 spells CSVQGGPGYEQYF.

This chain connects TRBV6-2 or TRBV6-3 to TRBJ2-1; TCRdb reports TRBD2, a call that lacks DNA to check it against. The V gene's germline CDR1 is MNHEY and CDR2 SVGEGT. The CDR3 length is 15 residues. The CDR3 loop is CASTRLAGGQGEQFF.

The CDR3 reads CASSPSGGGYGYTF. The chain couples TRBV16 to TRBJ1-2. Germline lookup yields CDR1 KGHSY and CDR2 FQNENV. This CDR3 contains 14 residues.

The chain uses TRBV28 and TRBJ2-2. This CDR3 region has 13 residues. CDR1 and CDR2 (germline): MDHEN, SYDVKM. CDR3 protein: CASTVEITGELFF.

CDR3 in amino acids: CASSPGSWYEQYF. The chain joins TRBV6-6 to TRBJ2-7. Per germline, CDR1 MNHNY and CDR2 SVGAGI (reference sequence). This CDR3 contains 13 residues.

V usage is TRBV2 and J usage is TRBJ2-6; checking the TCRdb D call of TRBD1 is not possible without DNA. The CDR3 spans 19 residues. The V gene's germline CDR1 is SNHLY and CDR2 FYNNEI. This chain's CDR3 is CASSKLTGPQGTGANVLTF.

The CDR3 region is CASRGQGSGSYGYTF. The rearrangement uses TRBV6-1 and TRBJ1-2; the D gene TCRdb calls, TRBD1, cannot be checked with no DNA. CDR1 and CDR2 (germline): MNHNS, SASEGT. The CDR3 is 15 amino acids.

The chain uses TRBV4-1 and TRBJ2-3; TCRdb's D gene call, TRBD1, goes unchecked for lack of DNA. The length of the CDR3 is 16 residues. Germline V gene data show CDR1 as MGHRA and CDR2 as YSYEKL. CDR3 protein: CASSQSGGGGSHGQYF.

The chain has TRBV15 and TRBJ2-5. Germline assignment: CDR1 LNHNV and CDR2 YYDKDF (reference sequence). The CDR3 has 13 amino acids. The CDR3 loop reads CATSRGDKETQYF.

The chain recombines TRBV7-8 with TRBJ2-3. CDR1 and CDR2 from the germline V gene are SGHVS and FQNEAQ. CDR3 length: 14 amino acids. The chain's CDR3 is CASSPRRVADTQYF.

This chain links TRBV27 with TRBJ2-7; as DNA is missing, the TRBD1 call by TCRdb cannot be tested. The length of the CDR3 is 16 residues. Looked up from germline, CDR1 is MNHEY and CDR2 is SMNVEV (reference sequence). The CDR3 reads CASSGIGTGKIYEQYF.

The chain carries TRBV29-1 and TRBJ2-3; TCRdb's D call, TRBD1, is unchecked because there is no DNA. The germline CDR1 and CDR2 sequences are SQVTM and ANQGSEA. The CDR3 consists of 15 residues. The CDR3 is CSVPGWGLGTDTQYF.

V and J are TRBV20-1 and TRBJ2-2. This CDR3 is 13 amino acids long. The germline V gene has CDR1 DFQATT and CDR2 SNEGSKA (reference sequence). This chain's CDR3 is CSAGVASSGELFF.

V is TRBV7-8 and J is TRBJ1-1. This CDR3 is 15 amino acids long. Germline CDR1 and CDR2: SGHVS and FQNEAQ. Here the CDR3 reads CASSFLGRMNTEAFF.